A single sample is the source of the 24 T cell receptor beta chains below, sequenced in a study of OX40 agonist ivuxolimab in advanced cancers. Generated by immunoSEQ multiplex PCR, the TCRdb table keeps only in-frame clones and is missing some. Of approximately 80,000 clones in the sample, about 89% were seen once. The sequencing here drew on CD4+ or CD8+ T cells sorted from blood, taken in a trial of the OX40 agonist ivuxolimab. The receptor source for this set is an adult with an advanced solid tumor such as melanoma, head and neck, liver or kidney cancer.

This chain joins TRBV9 and TRBJ2-3; unclear D gene. Germline values: CDR1 SGDLS, CDR2 YYNGEE. V lost 3 bases, J lost 1 base, and 6 bases lay in between. CDR3 length: 13 amino acids. The CDR3 here is CASSGSGTDTQYF. The CDR3 DNA sequence: TGTGCCAGCAGCGGGAGCGGCACAGATACGCAGTATTTT.

V is TRBV29-1 and J is TRBJ2-1; weak D call: TRBD1 (6 bases). From germline, CDR1 is SQVTM and CDR2 ANQGSEA. The CDR3 spans 14 residues. V was cut by 0 bases and J by 9 bases, with 15 bases left in between. The CDR3 protein is CSVEEIDRLSEQFF. For the CDR3, the DNA is TGCAGCGTTGAAGAAATCGACAGGCTCTCTGAGCAGTTCTTC.

This sequence joins TRBV27 and TRBJ2-3, with 7 bases aligning to TRBD1. The V gene end was trimmed by 5 bases and the J gene end by 0 bases; junction bases not matched to a gene: 11. The CDR3 covers 17 residues. The germline V gene has CDR1 MNHEY and CDR2 SMNVEV (reference sequence). The CDR3 nucleotides are TGTGCCAGCAGTCGCGATATACAGGGGTGGAGCACAGATACGCAGTATTTT. Translated: CASSRDIQGWSTDTQYF.

V gene TRBV28 combines with J gene TRBJ1-2, with unresolved D. CDR1 and CDR2 (germline): MDHEN, SYDVKM. The CDR3 spans 12 residues. V lost 2 bases to trimming and J lost 1 base, with 2 bases between them. The CDR3 sequence: CASSLLNYGYTF. The CDR3 DNA follows: TGTGCCAGCAGTTTACTTAACTATGGCTACACCTTC.

The chain joins TRBV4-1 to TRBJ2-4, with 7 bases that match TRBD1. Germline CDR1 is MGHRA and CDR2 is YSYEKL. CDR3 length equals 13 residues. After removal of 3 bases from V and 8 bases from J, the junction contained 4 bases not matched to a gene. The CDR3 region has the DNA TGCGCCAGCAGCCAGATCACAGGGGACATTCAGTACTTC. The encoded protein is CASSQITGDIQYF.

The chain employs TRBV2 and TRBJ1-6; the D is unclear. Germline assignment: CDR1 SNHLY and CDR2 FYNNEI. This CDR3 has 14 residues. V lost 0 bases and J 12 bases, leaving 12 bases between the germline ends. The CDR3 sequence: CASSEARQFKPLHF. The DNA of the CDR3 is TGTGCCAGCAGTGAAGCGCGGCAATTTAAACCCCTCCACTTT.

The gene calls are TRBV7-2 and TRBJ1-5, with a tentative D call TRBD1 (6 bases). CDR3 length: 17 amino acids. V shed 1 base and J shed 6 bases, with 19 bases lying between them. Germline V CDR1 and CDR2: SGHTA, FQGNSA. The CDR3 coding sequence is TGTGCCAGCAGCTTAGGGTGGGTGGGGGCTTCAGGTCAGCCCCAGCATTTT. Translated: CASSLGWVGASGQPQHF.

The gene calls are TRBV30 and TRBJ1-3, with D perhaps TRBD1 (6 bases). Germline CDR1 is GTSNPN and CDR2 is SVGIG (reference sequence). This CDR3 contains 13 residues. Trimming stripped 7 bases from V and 0 bases from J, with 10 bases between. CDR3 nucleotides: TGTGCCTTGGGGACAAGCTCTGGAAACACCATATATTTT. Its translation: CALGTSSGNTIYF.

The chain joins TRBV29-1 to TRBJ2-1, with unresolved D. CDR1 and CDR2 (germline): SQVTM, ANQGSEA. This CDR3 has 15 residues. V was trimmed by 4 bases and J by 1 base, leaving 14 bases between them. The CDR3: CSVAAVAVSYNEQFF. DNA of the CDR3: TGCAGCGTTGCTGCGGTAGCAGTTTCCTACAATGAGCAGTTCTTC.

J is TRBJ2-5 and V is TRBV6-6, with 9 bases that match TRBD1. The trim removed 4 bases at V and 1 base at J, leaving 7 bases unmatched. CDR1 is MNHNY and CDR2 is SVGAGI in the germline V gene (reference sequence). CDR3 length: 16 residues. This chain's CDR3 is CASSSLGQGLQETQYF. The CDR3 DNA is TGTGCCAGCAGTTCACTAGGACAGGGGCTCCAAGAGACCCAGTACTTC.

The chain employs TRBV28 and TRBJ2-5; D is undetermined. The CDR3 contains 11 residues. V lost 3 bases and J lost 3, with 2 bases in between. Germline assignment: CDR1 MDHEN and CDR2 SYDVKM. The CDR3 reads CASSFEETQYF. As DNA, the CDR3 is TGTGCCAGCAGTTTTGAAGAGACCCAGTACTTC.

The chain couples TRBV5-1 to TRBJ1-6; D ambiguous. Germline V gene data show CDR1 as SGHRS and CDR2 as YFSETQ. This CDR3 spans 14 amino acids. V was cut by 0 bases and J by 7 bases, with 8 bases left in between. This CDR3 is CASSLALGNSPLHF. In nucleotides, the CDR3 is TGCGCCAGCAGCTTGGCGTTGGGGAATTCACCCCTCCACTTT.

The chain couples TRBV7-9 to TRBJ1-1, with 7 bases fitting TRBD1. The CDR3 is made up of 14 amino acids. J was trimmed by 6 bases and V by 1 base; bases with no gene match: 5. Germline V gene data show CDR1 as SEHNR and CDR2 as FQNEAQ (reference sequence). This CDR3 reads CASSLVTGAPEAFF. Here the CDR3 DNA reads TGTGCCAGCAGCTTAGTTACAGGGGCCCCTGAAGCTTTCTTT.

The chain recombines TRBV4-3 with TRBJ1-3, with 8 bases matching TRBD1. Germline CDR1 is LGHNA and CDR2 is YSLEER. The CDR3 spans 16 residues. The junction had 8 bases not matched to a gene; V was cut back by 4 bases and J by 3 bases. CDR3 DNA sequence: TGCGCCAGCAGCCCCCAGGGGGCTGAAAGTGGAAACACCATATATTTT. Its translation is CASSPQGAESGNTIYF.

The rearrangement uses TRBV25-1 and TRBJ1-2, with D perhaps TRBD1 (5 bases). Trimming took 6 bases from V and 4 from J, leaving 12 bases between them. This CDR3 spans 13 amino acids. Germline V gene data show CDR1 as MGHDK and CDR2 as SYGVNS. CDR3 amino acids: CASSMGLGYGYTF. Written as DNA, the CDR3 is TGTGCCAGCAGCATGGGACTGGGCTATGGCTACACCTTC.

J is TRBJ2-3 and V is TRBV7-3; D perhaps matches TRBD2 (5 bases). The V and J ends lost 4 bases and 2 bases respectively, with 7 bases between them. The CDR3 totals 13 residues. Germline V gene sequence: CDR1 SGHTA, CDR2 FQGTGA. CDR3 sequence reads: CASSSGVTDTQYF. The DNA of the CDR3 is TGTGCCAGCAGCTCCGGGGTCACAGATACGCAGTATTTT.

The chain combines TRBV7-3 with TRBJ2-1; TRBD2 matches 7 bases. The CDR3 is 18 residues long. The germline CDR1 and CDR2 sequences are SGHTA and FQGTGA. The junction had 15 bases not matched to a gene; V was cut back by 2 bases and J by 5 bases. The CDR3 DNA follows: TGTGCCAGCAGCTTAGATCTGTGGCTAGCGGAGGGAGACAATGAGCAGTTCTTC. It codes for CASSLDLWLAEGDNEQFF.

The chain is built from TRBV4-1 and TRBJ2-1; weak D call: TRBD1 (5 bases). The CDR3 runs to 14 residues. V was trimmed by 0 bases and J by 5 bases, leaving 8 bases between them. CDR1 is MGHRA and CDR2 is YSYEKL in the germline V gene. Here the CDR3 reads CASSQEPGHNEQFF. CDR3 nucleotide sequence: TGCGCCAGCAGCCAAGAACCAGGGCACAATGAGCAGTTCTTC.

V usage is TRBV27 and J usage is TRBJ1-1; D is perhaps TRBD1 (5 bases). Germline values: CDR1 MNHEY, CDR2 SMNVEV (reference sequence). The CDR3 is made up of 14 amino acids. V lost 8 bases and J 1 base, leaving 14 bases between the germline ends. The CDR3: CASRFAGENTEAFF. Here the CDR3 DNA reads TGTGCCAGCCGGTTTGCGGGGGAGAACACTGAAGCTTTCTTT.

The chain carries TRBV11-2 and TRBJ2-2; unclear D gene. Looked up from germline, CDR1 is SGHAT and CDR2 is FQNNGV. Trimming took off 2 bases at V and 9 bases at J, with 13 bases between the two ends. The CDR3 has 14 residues. CDR3: CASSLSSGIRELFF. The CDR3 DNA is TGTGCCAGCAGCTTAAGTTCGGGTATCAGGGAGCTGTTTTTT.

The chain links TRBV6-5 to TRBJ2-1, with D maybe TRBD2 (6 bases). This CDR3 comprises 16 residues. With 1 base removed from V and 9 bases from J, the gap between germline ends came to 19 bases. Looked up from germline, CDR1 is MNHEY and CDR2 is SVGAGI. Here the CDR3 DNA reads TGTGCCAGCAGTTACTTTATAGGCAGGGAGGTAGGTGAGCAGTTCTTC. Protein product: CASSYFIGREVGEQFF.

This clone was recorded only once. The chain employs TRBV7-9 and TRBJ1-1, with D unresolved. Germline V gives CDR1 SEHNR, CDR2 FQNEAQ (reference sequence). Trimming cost V 1 base and J 6 bases, with 9 bases left between them. The length of the CDR3 is 13 residues. CDR3 coding DNA: TGTGCCAGCAGCTTAGAAACGGACGCTGAAGCTTTCTTT. The encoded protein is CASSLETDAEAFF.

The chain couples TRBV15 to TRBJ2-1; D gene uncertain. There are 17 residues in the CDR3. V was cut by 3 bases and J by 2 bases, with 17 bases left in between. The germline CDR1 and CDR2 sequences are LNHNV and YYDKDF (reference sequence). Here the CDR3 DNA reads TGTGCCACCAGCAGCTACTATTGGAGAAGAACCTACAATGAGCAGTTCTTC. Protein: CATSSYYWRRTYNEQFF.

This chain joins TRBV5-6 and TRBJ1-1, with D perhaps TRBD1 (5 bases). The length of the CDR3 is 14 residues. Germline loops: CDR1 SGHDT, CDR2 YYEEEE. V was shortened by 3 bases and J by 4 bases, with 13 bases between the two germline ends. CDR3 protein: CASSWWTGLTEAFF. For the CDR3, the DNA is TGTGCCAGCAGCTGGTGGACGGGGCTCACTGAAGCTTTCTTT.